This entry describes one T cell receptor beta chain. The data were obtained in a study of Graves' ophthalmopathy and Graves' hyperthyroidism. TCR beta CDR3 amplification used RNA transcripts. RT-PCR was first run with HTBI primers, then multiplex PCR in a second round. MiXCR, applied by TCRdb to the multiplex PCR reads, yields one record per CDR3 protein. Of 680,000 or so distinct CDR3 sequences listed, approximately 22% were seen once; the top ten hold more than 5.5%. From germline, CDR1 is MNHEY and CDR2 SMNVEV (reference sequence). This CDR3 has 12 amino acids. The ends were cut back, 4 bases at V and 8 bases at J, with 11 bases in the middle.

The sequenced material came from peripheral blood. J is TRBJ1-2 and V is TRBV27, with D tentatively TRBD1 (5 bases). The TCR sequence derives from a woman aged 18-29 years with stable Graves' hyperthyroidism. Some clones in this sample may be carry-over from other donors' samples. This CDR3 reads CASSWQGSGYTF. Written as DNA, the CDR3 is TGTGCCAGCAGTTGGCAGGGAAGCGGCTACACCTTC.